This T cell receptor beta chain was captured by sequencing in a study of cytomegalovirus exposure and HLA in healthy donors. PCR was performed using 60 Vbeta and 13 Jbeta primers. The assay was immunoSEQ multiplex PCR, and TCRdb's table has in-frame clones only and misses some. The table includes more than 95,000 clones, around 75% detected once. In the case of this clone: Its target is unknown.

Study-wide results and limits: The CMV antigen specificity of three CMV-associated chains was confirmed through in vitro analysis.

CDR1 is SGDLS, CDR2 YYNGEE, per germline. Losses at the gene ends were 5 bases for V and 4 bases for J; bases not matched to a gene: 9. CDR3 size: 15 residues. V usage is TRBV9 and J usage is TRBJ2-1; 7 bases match TRBD2. The specimen was PBMCs. The receptor comes from a woman aged 45-60 years in good health and CMV-seropositive. The CDR3 here is CASSRGVAAYNEQFF. The CDR3 DNA reads TGTGCCAGCAGTCGGGGGGTTGCCGCTTACAATGAGCAGTTCTTC.